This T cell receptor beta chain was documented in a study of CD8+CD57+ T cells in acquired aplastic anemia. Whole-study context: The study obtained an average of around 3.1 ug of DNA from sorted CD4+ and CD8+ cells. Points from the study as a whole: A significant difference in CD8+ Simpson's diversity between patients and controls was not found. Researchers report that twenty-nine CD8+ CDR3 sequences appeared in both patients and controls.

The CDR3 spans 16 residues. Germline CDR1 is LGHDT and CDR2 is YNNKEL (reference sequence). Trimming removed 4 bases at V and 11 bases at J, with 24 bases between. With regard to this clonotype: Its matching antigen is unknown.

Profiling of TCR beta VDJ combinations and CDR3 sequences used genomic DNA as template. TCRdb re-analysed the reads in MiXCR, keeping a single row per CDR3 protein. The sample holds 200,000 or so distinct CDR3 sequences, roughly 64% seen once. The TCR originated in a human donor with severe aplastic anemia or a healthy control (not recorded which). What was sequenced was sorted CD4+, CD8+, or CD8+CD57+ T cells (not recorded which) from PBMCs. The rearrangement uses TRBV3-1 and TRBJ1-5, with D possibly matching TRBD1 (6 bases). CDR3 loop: CASSPTGGGARETQHF. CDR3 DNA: TGTGCCAGCAGCCCCACCGGGGGCGGGGCCCGCGAGACCCAGCATTTT.